Following are 3 T cell receptor beta chains from one sample sequenced in a study of molecular identifiers for immune sequencing clone quantification. TCRdb used MiXCR to reprocess the PCR reads, holding one entry per CDR3 protein. The sample records 400,000 to 600,000 distinct CDR3 sequences, about 25% being singletons. The material sequenced was naive CD8+ T cells from blood, with Jurkat cell RNA spiked in. Subset here: FACS-sorted CD8+CD4-CCR7+CD45RA+ naive T cells. Receptors were obtained from a human donor in good health. Some libraries in this study had Jurkat cell RNA spiked in.

This clonotype occurred many times. At one of its ends the junction is not consistent with the germline gene, which may arise from a read error. This chain joins TRBV7-9 and TRBJ2-7; D is uncertain. The CDR3 has 13 amino acids. In germline, CDR1 is SEHNR, CDR2 FQNEAQ (reference sequence). CDR3 DNA sequence: TGTGCCAGCAGCTTAGACGTCCCCTGGCCAGAGGACTTC. As protein: CASSLDVPWPEDF.

This chain joins TRBV12-3 or TRBV12-4 and TRBJ1-5; D is perhaps TRBD1 (6 bases). The CDR3 contains 15 residues. The ends were cut back, 3 bases at V and 2 bases at J, with 11 bases in the middle. CDR3 sequence (DNA): TGTGCCAGCAGTTTCGGGGGCGCAGGCAATCAGCCCCAGCATTTT. This encodes CASSFGGAGNQPQHF.

Of note for this clonotype: At one of its ends the junction is not consistent with the germline gene, which may arise from a read error. V usage is TRBV5-3 and J usage is TRBJ2-5, with 8 bases matching TRBD2. TRBV5-3 is sorted into the ORF group, with uncertain function. The CDR3 is made up of 15 amino acids. The CDR3 loop is CASSFARGAQETQYF. In DNA, the CDR3 is TGTGCCAGCAGCTTCGCGCGGGGGGCACAAGAGACCCAGTACTTC.